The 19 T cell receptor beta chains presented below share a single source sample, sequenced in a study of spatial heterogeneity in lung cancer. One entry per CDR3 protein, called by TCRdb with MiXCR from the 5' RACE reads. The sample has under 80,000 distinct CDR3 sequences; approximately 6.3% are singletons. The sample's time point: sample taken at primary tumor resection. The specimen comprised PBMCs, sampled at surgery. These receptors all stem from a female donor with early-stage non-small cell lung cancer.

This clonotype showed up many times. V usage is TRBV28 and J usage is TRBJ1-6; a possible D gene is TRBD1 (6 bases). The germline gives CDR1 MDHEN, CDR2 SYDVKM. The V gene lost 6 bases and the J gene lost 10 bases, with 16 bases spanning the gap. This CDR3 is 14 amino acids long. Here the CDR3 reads CASSRQGRQSPLHF. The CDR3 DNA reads TGTGCCAGCAGCCGCCAGGGGCGGCAATCACCCCTCCACTTT.

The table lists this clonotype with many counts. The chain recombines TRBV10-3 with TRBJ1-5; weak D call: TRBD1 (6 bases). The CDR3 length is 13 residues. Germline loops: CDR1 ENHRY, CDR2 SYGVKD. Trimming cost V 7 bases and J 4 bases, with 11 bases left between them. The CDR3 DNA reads TGTGCCATCAAAGGGGGGACTAATCAGCCCCAGCATTTT. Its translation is CAIKGGTNQPQHF.

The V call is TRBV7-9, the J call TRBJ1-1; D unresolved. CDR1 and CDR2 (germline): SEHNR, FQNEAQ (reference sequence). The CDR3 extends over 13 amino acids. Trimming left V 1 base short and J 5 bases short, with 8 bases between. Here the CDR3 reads CASSLVMETEAFF. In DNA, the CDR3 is TGTGCCAGCAGCTTAGTGATGGAAACTGAAGCTTTCTTT.

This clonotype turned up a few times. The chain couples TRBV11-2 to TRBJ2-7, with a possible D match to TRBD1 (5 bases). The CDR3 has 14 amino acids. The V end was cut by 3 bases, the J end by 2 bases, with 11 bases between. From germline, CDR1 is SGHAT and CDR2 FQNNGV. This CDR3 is CASSFAQVTYEQYF. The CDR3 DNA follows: TGTGCCAGCAGCTTCGCACAGGTAACCTACGAGCAGTACTTC.

The CDR3 DNA reads as TGTGCCAGCAGTCCCCATAGCGGGGGAGGGATTTACAATGAGCAGTTCTTC. This codes for CASSPHSGGGIYNEQFF. The chain recombines TRBV12-3 or TRBV12-4 with TRBJ2-1; TRBD2 aligns across 9 bases. The CDR3 covers 17 residues. The V segment lost 5 bases and the J segment 4 bases; nucleotides outside the gene matches: 12.

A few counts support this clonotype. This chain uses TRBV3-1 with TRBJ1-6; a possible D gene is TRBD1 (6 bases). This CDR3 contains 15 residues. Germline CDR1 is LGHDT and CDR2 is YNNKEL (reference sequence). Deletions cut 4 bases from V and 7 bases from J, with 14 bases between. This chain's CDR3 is CASSLRTGKNSPLHF. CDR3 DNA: TGTGCCAGCAGCCTCCGTACAGGGAAGAATTCACCCCTCCACTTT. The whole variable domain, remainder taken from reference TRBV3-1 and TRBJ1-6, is DTAVSQTPKYLVTQMGNDKSIKCEQNLGHDTMYWYKQDSKKFLKIMFSYNNKELIINETVPNRFSPKSPDKAHLNLHINSLELGDSAVYFCASSLRTGKNSPLHFGNGTRLTVT.

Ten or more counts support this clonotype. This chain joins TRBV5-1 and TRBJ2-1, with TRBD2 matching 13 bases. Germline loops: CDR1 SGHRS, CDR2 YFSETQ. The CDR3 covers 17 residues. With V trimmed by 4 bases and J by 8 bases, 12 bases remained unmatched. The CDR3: CASSPFTSGRARDEQFF. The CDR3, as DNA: TGCGCCAGCAGCCCCTTTACTAGCGGGAGGGCCCGGGATGAGCAGTTCTTC.

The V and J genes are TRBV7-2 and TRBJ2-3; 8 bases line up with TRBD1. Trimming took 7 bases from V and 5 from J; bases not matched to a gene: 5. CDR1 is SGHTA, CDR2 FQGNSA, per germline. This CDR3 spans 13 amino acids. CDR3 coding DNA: TGTGCCAGCACAAAGACAGGGGTAGATACGCAGTATTTT. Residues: CASTKTGVDTQYF.

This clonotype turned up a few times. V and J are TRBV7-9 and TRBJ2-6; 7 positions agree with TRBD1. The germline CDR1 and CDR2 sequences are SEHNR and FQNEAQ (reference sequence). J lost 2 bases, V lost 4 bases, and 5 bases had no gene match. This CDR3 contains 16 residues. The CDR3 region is CASSSTDRAGANVLTF. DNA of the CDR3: TGTGCCAGCAGCTCGACCGACAGGGCTGGGGCCAACGTCCTGACTTTC.

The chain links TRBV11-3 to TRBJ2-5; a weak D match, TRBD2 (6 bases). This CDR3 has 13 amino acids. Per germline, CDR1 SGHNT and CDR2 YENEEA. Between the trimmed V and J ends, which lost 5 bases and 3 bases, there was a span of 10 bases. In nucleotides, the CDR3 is TGTGCCAGCAGCCCTAGACTAGAAGAGACCCAGTACTTC. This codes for CASSPRLEETQYF.

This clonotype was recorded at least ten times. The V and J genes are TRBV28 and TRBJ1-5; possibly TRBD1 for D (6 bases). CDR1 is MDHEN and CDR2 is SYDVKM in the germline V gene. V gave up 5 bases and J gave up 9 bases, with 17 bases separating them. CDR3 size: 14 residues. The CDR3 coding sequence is TGTGCCAGCAGTAACCCCGACAGGTTCGGGCCCCAGCATTTT. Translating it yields CASSNPDRFGPQHF.

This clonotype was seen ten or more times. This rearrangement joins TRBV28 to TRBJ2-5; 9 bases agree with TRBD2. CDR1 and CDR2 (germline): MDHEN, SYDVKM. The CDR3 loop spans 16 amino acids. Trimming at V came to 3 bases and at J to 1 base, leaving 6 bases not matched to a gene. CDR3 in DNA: TGTGCCAGCAGTTTTGGGTCTAGCGGGGTCCAAGAGACCCAGTACTTC. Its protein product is CASSFGSSGVQETQYF.

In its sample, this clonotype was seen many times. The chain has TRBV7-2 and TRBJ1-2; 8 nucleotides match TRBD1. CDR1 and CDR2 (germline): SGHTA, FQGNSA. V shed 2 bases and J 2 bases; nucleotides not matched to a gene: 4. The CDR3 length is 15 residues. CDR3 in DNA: TGTGCCAGCAGCTTACCGACAGGGGACAACTATGGCTACACCTTC. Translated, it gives CASSLPTGDNYGYTF.

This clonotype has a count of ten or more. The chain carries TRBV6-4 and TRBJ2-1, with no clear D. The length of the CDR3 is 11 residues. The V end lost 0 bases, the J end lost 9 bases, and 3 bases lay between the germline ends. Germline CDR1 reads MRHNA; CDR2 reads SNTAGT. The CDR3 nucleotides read TGTGCCAGCAGTGACTCGGGTGAGCAGTTCTTC. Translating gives CASSDSGEQFF.

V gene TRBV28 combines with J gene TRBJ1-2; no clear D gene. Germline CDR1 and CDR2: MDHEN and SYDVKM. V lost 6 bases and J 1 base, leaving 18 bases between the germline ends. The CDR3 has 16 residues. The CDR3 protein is CASSSYPNVYNYGYTF. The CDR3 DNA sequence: TGTGCCAGCAGCTCCTACCCGAACGTCTATAACTATGGCTACACCTTC.

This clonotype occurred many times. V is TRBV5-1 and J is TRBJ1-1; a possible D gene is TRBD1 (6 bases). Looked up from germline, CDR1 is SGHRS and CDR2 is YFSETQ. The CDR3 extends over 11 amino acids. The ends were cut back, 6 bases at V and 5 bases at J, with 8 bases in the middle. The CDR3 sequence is CASIGTTEAFF. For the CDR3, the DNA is TGCGCCAGCATCGGGACAACTGAAGCTTTCTTT.

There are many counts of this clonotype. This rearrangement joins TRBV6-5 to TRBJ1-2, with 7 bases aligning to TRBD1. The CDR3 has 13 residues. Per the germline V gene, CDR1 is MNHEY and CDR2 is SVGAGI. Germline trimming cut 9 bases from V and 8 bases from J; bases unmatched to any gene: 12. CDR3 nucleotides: TGTGCCAGTACCCGTACAGGGGATGAGGGCTACACCTTC. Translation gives CASTRTGDEGYTF.

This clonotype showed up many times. The CDR3 loop is CASSSDIGSEAFF. CDR3 coding DNA: TGTGCCAGCAGCTCAGATATAGGGTCTGAAGCTTTCTTT. The rearrangement links TRBV7-8 to TRBJ1-1; D unclear. With 4 bases removed from V and 6 bases from J, the gap between germline ends came to 12 bases. CDR3 size: 13 residues. The germline V gene has CDR1 SGHVS and CDR2 FQNEAQ.

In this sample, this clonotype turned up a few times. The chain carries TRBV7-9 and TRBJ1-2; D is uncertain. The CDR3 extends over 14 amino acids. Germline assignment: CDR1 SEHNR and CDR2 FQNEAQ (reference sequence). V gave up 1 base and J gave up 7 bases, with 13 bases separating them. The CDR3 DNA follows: TGTGCCAGCAGCTTAGAGGGCTCCAGTGGTGGCTACACCTTC. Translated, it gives CASSLEGSSGGYTF.